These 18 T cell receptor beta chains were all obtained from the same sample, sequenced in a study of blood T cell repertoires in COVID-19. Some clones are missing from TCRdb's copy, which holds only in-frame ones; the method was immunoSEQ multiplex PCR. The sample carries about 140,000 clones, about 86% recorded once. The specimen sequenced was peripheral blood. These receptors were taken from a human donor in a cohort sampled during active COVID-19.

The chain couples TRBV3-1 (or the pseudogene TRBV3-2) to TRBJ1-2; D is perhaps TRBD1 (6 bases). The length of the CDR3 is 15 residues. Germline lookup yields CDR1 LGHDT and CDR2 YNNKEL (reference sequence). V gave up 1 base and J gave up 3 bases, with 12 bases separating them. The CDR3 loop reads CASSQVWDNHYGYTF. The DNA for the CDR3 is TGTGCCAGCAGCCAAGTGTGGGACAATCACTATGGCTACACCTTC.

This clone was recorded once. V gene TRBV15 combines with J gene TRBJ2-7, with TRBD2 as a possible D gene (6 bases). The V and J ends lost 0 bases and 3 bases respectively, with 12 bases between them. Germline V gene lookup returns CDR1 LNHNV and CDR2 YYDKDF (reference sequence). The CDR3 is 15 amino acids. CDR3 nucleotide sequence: TGTGCCACCAGCAGAGATTTGGGGGGTTTCTACGAGCAGTACTTC. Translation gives CATSRDLGGFYEQYF.

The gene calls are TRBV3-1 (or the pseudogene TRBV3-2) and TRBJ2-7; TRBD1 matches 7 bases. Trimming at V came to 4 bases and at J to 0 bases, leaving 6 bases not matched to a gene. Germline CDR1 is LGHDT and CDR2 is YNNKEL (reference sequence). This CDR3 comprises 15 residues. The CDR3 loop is CASSPKTGSSYEQYF. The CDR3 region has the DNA TGTGCCAGCAGCCCTAAGACAGGGAGCTCCTACGAGCAGTACTTC.

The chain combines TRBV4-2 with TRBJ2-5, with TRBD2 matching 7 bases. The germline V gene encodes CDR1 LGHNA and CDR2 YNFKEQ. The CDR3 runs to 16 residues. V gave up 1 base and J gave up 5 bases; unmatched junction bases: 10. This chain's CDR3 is CASSQGSSGGLETQYF. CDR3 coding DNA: TGTGCCAGCAGCCAAGGGTCTAGCGGAGGGCTGGAGACCCAGTACTTC.

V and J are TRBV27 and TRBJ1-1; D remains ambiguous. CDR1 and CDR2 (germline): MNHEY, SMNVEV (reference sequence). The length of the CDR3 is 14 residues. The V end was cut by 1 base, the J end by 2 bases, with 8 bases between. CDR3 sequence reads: CASSLFGDNTEAFF. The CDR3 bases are TGTGCCAGCAGTTTATTCGGGGATAACACTGAAGCTTTCTTT.

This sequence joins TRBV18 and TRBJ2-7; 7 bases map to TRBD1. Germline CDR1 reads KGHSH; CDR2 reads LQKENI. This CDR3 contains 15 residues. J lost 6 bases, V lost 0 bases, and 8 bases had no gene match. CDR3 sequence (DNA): TGTGCCAGCTCACCACCGTCCAGGGGGAATGGCGAGCAGTACTTC. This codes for CASSPPSRGNGEQYF. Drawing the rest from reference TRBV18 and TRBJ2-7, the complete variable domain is NAGVMQNPRHLVRRRGQEARLRCSPMKGHSHVYWYRQLPEEGLKFMVYLQKENIIDESGMPKERFSAEFPKEGPSILRIQQVVRGDSAAYFCASSPPSRGNGEQYFGPGTRLTVT.

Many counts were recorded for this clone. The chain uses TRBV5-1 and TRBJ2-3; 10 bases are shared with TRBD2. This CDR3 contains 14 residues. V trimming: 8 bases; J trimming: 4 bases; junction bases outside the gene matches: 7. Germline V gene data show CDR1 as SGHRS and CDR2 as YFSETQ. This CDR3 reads CASRSGRGPDTQYF. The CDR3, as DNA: TGCGCCAGTCGGAGCGGGAGGGGTCCAGATACGCAGTATTTT.

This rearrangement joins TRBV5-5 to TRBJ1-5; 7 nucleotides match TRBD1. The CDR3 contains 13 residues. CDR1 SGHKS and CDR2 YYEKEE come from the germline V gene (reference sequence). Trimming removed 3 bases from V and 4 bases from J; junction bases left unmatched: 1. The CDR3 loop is CASSWDRNQPQHF. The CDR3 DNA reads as TGTGCCAGCAGCTGGGACAGAAATCAGCCCCAGCATTTT.

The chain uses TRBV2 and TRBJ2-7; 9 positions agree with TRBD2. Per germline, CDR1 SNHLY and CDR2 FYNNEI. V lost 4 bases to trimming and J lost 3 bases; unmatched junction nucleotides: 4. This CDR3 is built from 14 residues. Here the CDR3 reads CASSVGREGYEQYF. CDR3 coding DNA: TGTGCCAGCAGTGTGGGGCGGGAGGGCTACGAGCAGTACTTC.

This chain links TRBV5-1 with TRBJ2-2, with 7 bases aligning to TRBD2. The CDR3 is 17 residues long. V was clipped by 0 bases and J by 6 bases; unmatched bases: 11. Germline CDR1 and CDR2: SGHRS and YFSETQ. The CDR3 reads CASSLASRAGAAGELFF. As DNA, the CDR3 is TGCGCCAGCAGCTTGGCCTCTCGGGCGGGAGCGGCCGGGGAGCTGTTTTTT.

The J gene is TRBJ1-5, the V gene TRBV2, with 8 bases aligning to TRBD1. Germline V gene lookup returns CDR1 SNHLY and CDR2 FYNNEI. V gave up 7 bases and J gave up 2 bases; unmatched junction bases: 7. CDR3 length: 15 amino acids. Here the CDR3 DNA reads TGTGCCAGCACAGGGGGCCAGGCGGGCAATCAGCCCCAGCATTTT. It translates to CASTGGQAGNQPQHF.

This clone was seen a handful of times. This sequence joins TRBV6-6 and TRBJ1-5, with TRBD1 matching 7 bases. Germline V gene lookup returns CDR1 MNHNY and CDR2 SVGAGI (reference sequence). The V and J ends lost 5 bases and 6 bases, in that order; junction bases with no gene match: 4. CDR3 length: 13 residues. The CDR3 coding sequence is TGTGCCAGCAGTGACAGGGTAGGTCAGCCCCAGCATTTT. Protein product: CASSDRVGQPQHF.

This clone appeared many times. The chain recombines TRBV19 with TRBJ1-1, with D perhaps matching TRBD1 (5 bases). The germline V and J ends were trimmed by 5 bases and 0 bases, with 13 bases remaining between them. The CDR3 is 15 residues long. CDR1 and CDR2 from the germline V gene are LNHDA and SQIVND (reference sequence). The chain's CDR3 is CASSPKGALNTEAFF. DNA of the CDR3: TGTGCCAGTAGTCCCAAAGGGGCCTTGAACACTGAAGCTTTCTTT.

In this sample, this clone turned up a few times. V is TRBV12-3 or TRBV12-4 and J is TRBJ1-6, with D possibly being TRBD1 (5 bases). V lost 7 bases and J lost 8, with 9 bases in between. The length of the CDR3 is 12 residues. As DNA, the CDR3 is TGTGCCAGCAACTTAGGGGATTCACCCCTCCACTTT. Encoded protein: CASNLGDSPLHF.

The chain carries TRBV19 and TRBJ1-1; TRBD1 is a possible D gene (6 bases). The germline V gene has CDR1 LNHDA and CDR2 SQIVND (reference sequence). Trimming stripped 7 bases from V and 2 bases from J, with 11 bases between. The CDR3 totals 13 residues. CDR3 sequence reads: CASKDRLNTEAFF. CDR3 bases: TGTGCCAGTAAAGACAGGCTTAACACTGAAGCTTTCTTT.

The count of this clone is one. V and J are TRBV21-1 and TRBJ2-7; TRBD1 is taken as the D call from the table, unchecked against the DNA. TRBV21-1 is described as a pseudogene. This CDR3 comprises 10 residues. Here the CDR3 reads CASSNDRYDF. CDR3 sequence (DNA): TGTGCCAGCAGCAATGACAGGTATGACTTC.

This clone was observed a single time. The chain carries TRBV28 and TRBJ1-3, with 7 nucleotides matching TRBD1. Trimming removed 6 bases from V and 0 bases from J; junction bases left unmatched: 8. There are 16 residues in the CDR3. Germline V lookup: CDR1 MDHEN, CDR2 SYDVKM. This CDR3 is CASRSRDSLSGNTIYF. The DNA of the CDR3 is TGTGCCAGCAGATCCCGGGACAGTCTCTCTGGAAACACCATATATTTT.

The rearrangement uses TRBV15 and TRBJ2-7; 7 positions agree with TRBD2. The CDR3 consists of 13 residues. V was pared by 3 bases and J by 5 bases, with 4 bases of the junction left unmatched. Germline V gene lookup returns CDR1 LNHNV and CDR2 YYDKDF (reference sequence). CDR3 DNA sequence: TGTGCCACCAGCAGGGGGACTACCAACGAGCAGTACTTC. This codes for CATSRGTTNEQYF. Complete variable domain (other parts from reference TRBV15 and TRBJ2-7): DAMVIQNPRYQVTQFGKPVTLSCSQTLNHNVMYWYQQKSSQAPKLLFHYYDKDFNNEADTPDNFQSRRPNTSFCFLDIRSPGLGDTAMYLCATSRGTTNEQYFGPGTRLTVT.